Listed below are T cell receptor beta chains from one sample, sequenced in a study of T cells in Graves' hyperthyroidism and ophthalmopathy. TCRdb ran MiXCR on the multiplex PCR reads and lists one entry per CDR3 protein. The top ten clones hold roughly 8.3% of a sample with about 840,000 distinct CDR3 sequences, around 38% of them seen once. The sequenced sample was blood. These receptors all come from a man between 18 and 35 years old with Graves' hyperthyroidism. The CDR3 runs from the conserved cysteine through the conserved F or W. A D gene is named only where the DNA matches it firmly. Size is omitted from some rows. Given values are once, few, many or a class for expanded clones.

V	length	size	D	J	DNA	CDR3
TRBV11-1	18	.	TRBD2	TRBJ2-2	TGTGCCAGCACCGTGGACGGGGGGACTAAAAAGAACACCGGGGAGCTGTTTTTT	CASTVDGGTKKNTGELFF
TRBV11-2	14	few	TRBD1	TRBJ2-7	TGTGCCAGCAGTTTATTAGGACAGGGCTACGAGCAGTACTTC	CASSLLGQGYEQYF
TRBV29-1	15	many	.	TRBJ2-2	TGCAGCGTTGAAGATCGGGAAGGGATAGCCGGGGAGCTGTTTTTT	CSVEDREGIAGELFF
TRBV7-9	16	many	.	TRBJ2-5	TGTGCCAGCAGCGCAGATGGGGGGCCCAGGCAAGAGACCCAGTACTTC	CASSADGGPRQETQYF
TRBV20-1	12	many	.	TRBJ1-1	TGCAGTGCCAGGCGGGGGTACACTGAAGCTTTCTTT	CSARRGYTEAFF
TRBV12-3/TRBV12-4	16	few	.	TRBJ1-1	TGTGCCAGCAGCCCCCCAGGGACGGGGGCTTGGACTGAAGCTTTCTTT	CASSPPGTGAWTEAFF
TRBV29-1	16	few	.	TRBJ2-7	TGCAGCGTTGAAGATCCTAAAGGGCGAGAATCCTACGAGCAGTACTTC	CSVEDPKGRESYEQYF
TRBV12-3/TRBV12-4	16	few	.	TRBJ2-6	TGTGCCAGCAGTTTCCAGAAATTCTCTGGGGCCAACGTCCTGACTTTC	CASSFQKFSGANVLTF
TRBV19	13	many	.	TRBJ1-5	TGTGCCAGTAATGCAGGGACGGTCCGGCCCCAGCATTTT	CASNAGTVRPQHF
TRBV19	15	.	.	TRBJ2-7	TGTGCCAGCAGTTACTTGCGAAGGGCAACCTACGAGCAGTACTTC	CASSYLRRATYEQYF
TRBV6-5	14	.	.	TRBJ1-4	TGTGCCAGCTCAGCGGAAGCCCTTCCTGAAAAACTGTTTTTT	CASSAEALPEKLFF
TRBV20-1	14	.	.	TRBJ1-5	TGCAGTGCTAGAGAGGGCGCGGAGAATCAGCCCCAGCATTTT	CSAREGAENQPQHF
TRBV29-1	14	.	.	TRBJ1-1	TGCAGCGTTGAGGACCCGGGCGGAGATACTGAAGCTTTCTTT	CSVEDPGGDTEAFF
TRBV25-1	16	.	.	TRBJ1-1	TGTGCCAGCAGTGACCAGGGCGGGGTGCGCGGGACTGAAGCTTTCTTT	CASSDQGGVRGTEAFF
TRBV9	16	.	TRBD2	TRBJ2-7	TGTGCCAGCAGCCTAGGACTAGCGGGTTCGTCCTACGAGCAGTACTTC	CASSLGLAGSSYEQYF
TRBV9	14	.	.	TRBJ1-2	TGTGCCAGCAGTTTACCGGGACACAAATATGGCTACACCTTC	CASSLPGHKYGYTF
TRBV19	16	.	.	TRBJ1-5	TGTGCCAGTAGTGCGTATAGGGGGGCCACTCATCAGCCCCAGCATTTT	CASSAYRGATHQPQHF
TRBV5-1	14	.	.	TRBJ2-7	TGCGCCAGCAGCCCCCAACTAGGAGTCAACGAGCAGTACTTC	CASSPQLGVNEQYF
TRBV27	15	.	.	TRBJ1-5	TGTGCCAGCAGTTCGACTCGACCCTACGACCAGCCCCAGCATTTT	CASSSTRPYDQPQHF
TRBV4-1	14	.	.	TRBJ2-7	TGCGCCAGCAGCCAAGAGGGGGATTCCTACGAGCAGTACTTC	CASSQEGDSYEQYF
TRBV29-1	14	.	.	TRBJ1-2	TGCAGCGTTCGGAGCAGGGACCCTTTCTATGGCTACACCTTC	CSVRSRDPFYGYTF
TRBV5-4	14	.	.	TRBJ2-7	TGTGCCAGCACCCCGGGCAGGGGCTCCTACGAGCAGTACTTC	CASTPGRGSYEQYF
TRBV10-3	15	.	TRBD1	TRBJ2-7	TGTGCCAGCAGCCCAATCCCAAACAGGGGGGACGAGCAGTACTTC	CASSPIPNRGDEQYF
TRBV4-3	15	few	.	TRBJ1-1	TGCGCCAGCAGCCAAGAGCGTCAGCGCAACACTGAAGCTTTCTTT	CASSQERQRNTEAFF
TRBV7-8	14	.	.	TRBJ2-7	TGTGCCAGCAGCCCTCATCGGGGGCTGGACGAGCAGTACTTC	CASSPHRGLDEQYF
TRBV20-1	15	few	TRBD2	TRBJ2-7	TGCAGTGCTAGGGATCTAGCGGGACAAACCTACGAGCAGTACTTC	CSARDLAGQTYEQYF
TRBV4-2	15	.	.	TRBJ1-5	TGTGCCAGCAGCCAAGATAAAGAGGGGATGCAGCCCCAGCATTTT	CASSQDKEGMQPQHF
TRBV10-3	12	once	TRBD1	TRBJ2-3	TGTGCCATCAGCGGGGCGGGGACAGGGCAGTATTTT	CAISGAGTGQYF
TRBV12-5	14	.	.	TRBJ1-2	TGTGCTAGTGGTTTGAACAGGGTTTTACGTGGCTACACCTTC	CASGLNRVLRGYTF
TRBV12-3/TRBV12-4	12	few	.	TRBJ1-1	TGTGCCAGTGGATACCTGGGCACTGAAGCTTTCTTT	CASGYLGTEAFF
TRBV2	14	.	TRBD1	TRBJ2-5	TGTGCCAGCAGTGAATCGGGACAGAGAGAGACCCAGTACTTC	CASSESGQRETQYF
TRBV5-1	14	many	.	TRBJ1-1	TGCGCCAGCAGCCTGGGACATTCGAACACTGAAGCTTTCTTT	CASSLGHSNTEAFF
TRBV12-3/TRBV12-4	14	.	.	TRBJ1-1	TGTGCCAGCAGTTTGGGAGAGTCGGTCACTGAAGCTTTCTTT	CASSLGESVTEAFF
TRBV7-9	15	few	.	TRBJ2-7	TGTGCCAGCAGCCGCCAGGAGGGTAGGGGGTACGAGCAGTACTTC	CASSRQEGRGYEQYF
TRBV29-1	13	.	.	TRBJ1-2	TGCAGCGTAGGTGGAGGGACCCTCTATGGCTACACCTTC	CSVGGGTLYGYTF
TRBV6-4	13	many	.	TRBJ1-1	TGTGCCAGCAGTTTACACATGAACACTGAAGCTTTCTTT	CASSLHMNTEAFF
TRBV20-1	14	few	TRBD1	TRBJ2-7	TGCAGTGCAGACCGGACAGGGAGCTCCTACGAGCAGTACTTC	CSADRTGSSYEQYF
TRBV10-2	17	many	.	TRBJ1-5	TGCGCCAGCAGTGCCGATTTCTCCGGGGCGAGGAATCAGCCCCAGCATTTT	CASSADFSGARNQPQHF